A selection of T cell receptor beta chains follows, all from one sample in a study of cytomegalovirus exposure and HLA in healthy donors. Some clones are missing from TCRdb's copy, which holds only in-frame ones; the method was immunoSEQ multiplex PCR. The sample lists around 190,000 clones; roughly four fifths were seen once. The sequenced sample consisted of PBMCs. The receptors stem from a woman between 25 and 40 years old in good health and CMV-seropositive. CDR3s include the opening cysteine and the closing phenylalanine or tryptophan. The D gene is left open where the match is weak. Clone size is given for some rows only: seen once, a few or many times, or a class if the clone is expanded.

v_gene,j_gene,len,d_gene,abundance,CDR3nt,CDR3aa
TRBV10-1,TRBJ2-7,16,TRBD1,NA,TGCGCCAGCAGTGAGTCGAGAGGGGGCCTCTCCTACGAGCAGTACTTC,CASSESRGGLSYEQYF
TRBV4-1,TRBJ2-7,13,NA,few,TGCGCCAGCAGCCAAGAGTCCAGCTACGAGCAGTACTTC,CASSQESSYEQYF
TRBV27,TRBJ2-1,15,NA,NA,TGTGCCAGCAGTTTATTTGGCCGTCTGTACAATGAGCAGTTCTTC,CASSLFGRLYNEQFF
TRBV11-2,TRBJ2-7,16,NA,few,TGTGCCAGCAGTTTCACCGTAGCTGCGGGTAGGCACGAGCAGTACTTC,CASSFTVAAGRHEQYF
TRBV11-2,TRBJ2-7,16,NA,NA,TGTGCCAGCAGCCGCGGCGCCGGACAGCTCCTCCACGAGCAGTACTTC,CASSRGAGQLLHEQYF
TRBV27,TRBJ1-5,14,TRBD1,NA,TGTGCCAGCCGGAGACAGGGCGGCAATCAGCCCCAGCATTTT,CASRRQGGNQPQHF
TRBV5-5,TRBJ1-5,14,NA,NA,TGTGCCAGCAGCTTAGGACAGTCCAATCAGCCCCAGCATTTT,CASSLGQSNQPQHF
TRBV2,TRBJ2-5,13,NA,once,TGTGCCAGCACAACCGGGACTTTGGAGACCCAGTACTTC,CASTTGTLETQYF
TRBV6-6,TRBJ1-4,11,NA,few,TGTGCCAGCAGGTTTAGTGAAAAACTGTTTTTT,CASRFSEKLFF
TRBV7-9,TRBJ1-3,16,NA,once,TGTGCCAGCAGCTCGGAAGACAGGTTCTCTGGAAACACCATATATTTT,CASSSEDRFSGNTIYF
TRBV10-3,TRBJ2-7,15,TRBD1,NA,TGTGCCCTCGGCGCAGAGGGGGCGGTGCGGTACGAGCAGTACTTC,CALGAEGAVRYEQYF
TRBV4-1,TRBJ2-1,19,TRBD2,few,TGCGCCAGCAGCCAACCACTAGCGGGAGGCTCCAAACGCTACAATGAGCAGTTCTTC,CASSQPLAGGSKRYNEQFF
TRBV5-1,TRBJ1-3,18,TRBD1,NA,TGCGCCAGCAGCTTGTCCCCCCCGGGACAGGGAGGTGGAAACACCATATATTTT,CASSLSPPGQGGGNTIYF
TRBV5-6,TRBJ2-7,13,NA,NA,TGTGCCAGCAGCCCCGGCGGGACCTACGAGCAGTACTTC,CASSPGGTYEQYF
TRBV28,TRBJ2-7,14,TRBD2,NA,TGTGCCAGCAGTTTAAGGGGACTAGCCTACGAGCAGTACTTC,CASSLRGLAYEQYF
TRBV27,TRBJ2-1,15,NA,few,NA,CASSFFGQHYNEQFF
TRBV20-1,TRBJ2-1,11,NA,NA,TGCAGTGCCGCCTCTACGAATGAGCAGTTCTTC,CSAASTNEQFF
TRBV4-1,TRBJ1-5,14,NA,NA,TGCGCCAGCAGCTTAACAGCTCTCAATCAGCCCCAGCATTTT,CASSLTALNQPQHF
TRBV5-4,TRBJ2-2,15,NA,NA,TGTGCCAGCAGCTCCCAGGGATCGAACACCGGGGAGCTGTTTTTT,CASSSQGSNTGELFF
TRBV9,TRBJ2-2,16,NA,NA,TGTGCCAGCAGCTTCCGGGACACCGCGAACACCGGGGAGCTGTTTTTT,CASSFRDTANTGELFF
TRBV11-2,TRBJ2-7,15,NA,few,TGTGCCAGCAGCCCCGGACAGAACTTCGCCTACGAGCAGTACTTC,CASSPGQNFAYEQYF
TRBV19,TRBJ2-1,15,TRBD2,NA,TGTGCCAGTAGTATAGCGGGAGGGCCCTCGGATGAGCAGTTCTTC,CASSIAGGPSDEQFF
TRBV2,TRBJ2-3,15,NA,NA,TGTGCCAGCAGTGATAGCAGGGTAGCCACAGATACGCAGTATTTT,CASSDSRVATDTQYF
TRBV28,TRBJ1-4,15,TRBD1,few,TGTGCCAGCAGTCCCGCGACAGGGAGTCACGAAAAACTGTTTTTT,CASSPATGSHEKLFF
TRBV28,TRBJ2-5,14,TRBD2,few,TGTGCCAGCAGTACCGGGACTAGCACAGAGACCCAGTACTTC,CASSTGTSTETQYF
TRBV5-6,TRBJ2-5,14,NA,NA,TGTGCCAGCAGCTACACAGGGTCTGGAAAGACCCAGTACTTC,CASSYTGSGKTQYF
TRBV19,TRBJ2-7,16,TRBD2,few,TGTGCCAGTAGTCCGGGACTAGCGGGAGGTGCCTACGAGCAGTACTTC,CASSPGLAGGAYEQYF
TRBV29-1,TRBJ2-1,13,NA,NA,TGCAGCGTTGAAGGACACAACTACAATGAGCAGTTCTTC,CSVEGHNYNEQFF
TRBV7-9,TRBJ2-1,11,NA,NA,TGTGCCAGCAGCCCTAGCGATGAGCAGTTCTTC,CASSPSDEQFF
TRBV5-6,TRBJ2-7,12,NA,NA,TGTGCCAGCAGCGCCTCTCGCTACGAGCAGTACTTC,CASSASRYEQYF
TRBV5-1,TRBJ2-2,16,TRBD2,NA,TGCGCCAGCAGTCATTTGACTAGCGGGAACGCCGGGGAGCTGTTTTTT,CASSHLTSGNAGELFF
TRBV7-9,TRBJ2-5,17,TRBD1,NA,TGTTCCAGCAGCTTCAACCCAGGGACAGGGGTTTGGGAGACCCAGTACTTC,CSSSFNPGTGVWETQYF
TRBV29-1,TRBJ2-7,14,NA,NA,TGCAGCGTTGAAGATGAGAAGAGCTCCTACGAGCAGTACTTC,CSVEDEKSSYEQYF
TRBV29-1,TRBJ1-1,14,NA,NA,TGCAGCGTATTAGGACCGGGGTATAACACTGAAGCTTTCTTT,CSVLGPGYNTEAFF
TRBV7-9,TRBJ1-1,14,NA,few,TGTTCCAGCAGCTTAGCTACAGTGAACACTGAAGCTTTCTTT,CSSSLATVNTEAFF
TRBV11-2,TRBJ2-3,14,TRBD2,NA,TGTGCCAGCACCCCATGGGACTACACAGATACGCAGTATTTT,CASTPWDYTDTQYF
TRBV21-1,TRBJ1-6,17,NA,NA,TGTGCCAGCAGCAAAACGAGCGTCGGGGACAGGAATTCACCCCTCCACTTT,CASSKTSVGDRNSPLHF
TRBV18,TRBJ2-1,14,NA,few,TGTGCCAGCTCACAAAAAACAGGGAACAATGAGCAGTTCTTC,CASSQKTGNNEQFF
TRBV6-5,TRBJ1-4,14,NA,NA,TGTGCCAGCGGATCGGGACTGGTTAATGAAAAACTGTTTTTT,CASGSGLVNEKLFF
TRBV25-1,TRBJ1-4,13,NA,NA,TGTGCCAGCAAAGGCAGACTTAATGAAAAACTGTTTTTT,CASKGRLNEKLFF
TRBV9,TRBJ2-3,16,TRBD2,NA,TGTGCCAGCAGCGTCGGGACTAGCGGGGTCGCAGATACGCAGTATTTT,CASSVGTSGVADTQYF
TRBV7-9,TRBJ2-7,15,TRBD1,medium-sized,TGTGCCAGCAGCTTCCGGGACAGGGGTCGGTACGAGCAGTACTTC,CASSFRDRGRYEQYF
TRBV25-1,TRBJ1-1,12,NA,NA,TGTGCCAGCAAAGGGGTGAACACTGAAGCTTTCTTT,CASKGVNTEAFF
TRBV5-1,TRBJ2-1,15,NA,NA,TGCGCCAGCAGCTTGTCCACAGGGCCCTACAATGAGCAGTTCTTC,CASSLSTGPYNEQFF
TRBV5-1,TRBJ2-3,12,NA,NA,TGCGCCAGCAGCTTGCCCGCAGATACGCAGTATTTT,CASSLPADTQYF
TRBV5-4,TRBJ1-2,15,TRBD1,NA,TGTGCCAGCAGCTTGGCTGGGACAGGGAACTATGGCTACACCTTC,CASSLAGTGNYGYTF
TRBV28,TRBJ1-4,10,NA,many,TGTGCCACCTCGACGGGGGAACTGTTTTTT,CATSTGELFF